The T cell receptor (beta chain) under discussion was sequenced for a study of blood T cells in healthy people across ages. Study-wide background: Roughly one uniquely barcoded beta molecule per two T cells was captured.

CDR3 length: 13 residues. Germline values: CDR1 MNHEY, CDR2 SVGEGT. Study conclusions and caveats: With naive T cell percentage, TCR beta diversity showed a strong correlation. Age showed a roughly linear inverse relationship with TCR beta diversity per million T cells.

The use of a sample-barcoded 5' primer and a J-beta primer mix characterized a second PCR of about 6 to 12 cycles. MiXCR, applied by TCRdb to the 5' RACE reads, yields one record per CDR3 protein. The repertoire holds 1.5 million to 2 million distinct CDR3 sequences, just under 50% seen once, with over 2% in the top ten. As for this clonotype: What it binds is unknown. One end of the junction fails to match germline, which may point to a read error.

The sample comprised blood. The sequence was obtained from a woman aged 40-49 years in good health. This rearrangement joins TRBV6-2 or TRBV6-3 to TRBJ2-2, with a tentative D call TRBD1 (6 bases). CDR3 in DNA: TGTGCCAGCATTTACAGGGACACCGGGGAGCTGTTTTTT. Translation: CASIYRDTGELFF.